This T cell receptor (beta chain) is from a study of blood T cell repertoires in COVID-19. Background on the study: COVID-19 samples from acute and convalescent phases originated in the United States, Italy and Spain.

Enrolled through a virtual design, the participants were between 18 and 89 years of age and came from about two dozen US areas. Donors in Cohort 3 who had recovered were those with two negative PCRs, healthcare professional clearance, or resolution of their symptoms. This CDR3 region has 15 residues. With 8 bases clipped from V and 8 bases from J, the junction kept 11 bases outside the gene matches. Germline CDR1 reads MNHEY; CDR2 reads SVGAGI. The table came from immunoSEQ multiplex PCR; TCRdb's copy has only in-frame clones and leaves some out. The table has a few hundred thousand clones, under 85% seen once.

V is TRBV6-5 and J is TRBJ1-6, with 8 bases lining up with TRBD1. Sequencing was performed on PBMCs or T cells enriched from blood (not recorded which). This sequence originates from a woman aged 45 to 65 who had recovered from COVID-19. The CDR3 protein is CASRTRDRSYSPLHF. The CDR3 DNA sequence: TGTGCCAGCCGTACCCGGGACAGGAGTTATTCACCCCTCCACTTT.